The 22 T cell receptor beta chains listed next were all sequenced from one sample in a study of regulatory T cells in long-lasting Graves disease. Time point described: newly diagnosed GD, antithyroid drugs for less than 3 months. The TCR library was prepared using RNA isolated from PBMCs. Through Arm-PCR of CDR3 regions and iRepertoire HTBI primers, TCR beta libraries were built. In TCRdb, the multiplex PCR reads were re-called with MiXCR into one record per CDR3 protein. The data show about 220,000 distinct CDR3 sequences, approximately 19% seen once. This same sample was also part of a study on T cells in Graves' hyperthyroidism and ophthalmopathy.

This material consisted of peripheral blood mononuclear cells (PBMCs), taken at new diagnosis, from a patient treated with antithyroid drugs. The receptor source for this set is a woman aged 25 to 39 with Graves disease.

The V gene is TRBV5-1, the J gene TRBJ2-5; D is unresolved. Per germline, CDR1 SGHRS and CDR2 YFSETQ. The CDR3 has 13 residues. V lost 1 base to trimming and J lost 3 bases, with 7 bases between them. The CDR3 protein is CASSLWSKETQYF. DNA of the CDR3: TGCGCCAGCAGCTTGTGGTCTAAAGAGACCCAGTACTTC.

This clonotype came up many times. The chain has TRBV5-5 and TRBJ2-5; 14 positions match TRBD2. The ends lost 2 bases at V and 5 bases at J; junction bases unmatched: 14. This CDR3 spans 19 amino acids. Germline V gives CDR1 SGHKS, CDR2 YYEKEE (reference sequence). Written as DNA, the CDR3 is TGTGCCAGCAGCTTCGGTGGAGCTAGACTAGCGGGGGGGCGCGAGACCCAGTACTTC. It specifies CASSFGGARLAGGRETQYF.

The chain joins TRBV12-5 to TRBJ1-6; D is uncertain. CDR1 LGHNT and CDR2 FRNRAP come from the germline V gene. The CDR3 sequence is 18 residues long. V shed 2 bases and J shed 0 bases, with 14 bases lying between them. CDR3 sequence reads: CASGLYPGSSSYNSPLHF. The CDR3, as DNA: TGTGCTAGTGGTTTGTATCCCGGCAGCAGCTCCTATAATTCACCCCTCCACTTT. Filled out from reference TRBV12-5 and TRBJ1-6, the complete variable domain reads DARVTQTPRHKVTEMGQEVTMRCQPILGHNTVFWYRQTMMQGLELLAYFRNRAPLDDSGMPKDRFSAEMPDATLATLKIQPSEPRDSAVYFCASGLYPGSSSYNSPLHFGNGTRLTVT.

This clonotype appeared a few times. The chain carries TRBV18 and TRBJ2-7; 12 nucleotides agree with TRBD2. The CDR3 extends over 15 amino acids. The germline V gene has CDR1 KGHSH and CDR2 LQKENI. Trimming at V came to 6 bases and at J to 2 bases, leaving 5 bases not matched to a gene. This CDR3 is CASSPTSGGTYEQYF. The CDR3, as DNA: TGTGCCAGCTCCCCAACTAGCGGGGGGACCTACGAGCAGTACTTC.

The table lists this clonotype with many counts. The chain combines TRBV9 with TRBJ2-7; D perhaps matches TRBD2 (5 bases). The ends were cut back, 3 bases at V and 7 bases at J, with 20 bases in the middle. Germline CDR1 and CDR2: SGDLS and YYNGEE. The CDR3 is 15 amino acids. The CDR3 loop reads CASSAGLTGPGEQYF. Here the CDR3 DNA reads TGTGCCAGCAGCGCCGGCCTAACCGGGCCGGGAGAGCAGTACTTC.

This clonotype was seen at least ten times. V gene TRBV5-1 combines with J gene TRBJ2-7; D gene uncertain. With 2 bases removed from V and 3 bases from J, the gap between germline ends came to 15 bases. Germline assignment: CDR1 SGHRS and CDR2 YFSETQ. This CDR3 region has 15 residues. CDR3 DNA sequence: TGCGCCAGCAGCTTTACACTTGCGGTGAACTACGAGCAGTACTTC. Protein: CASSFTLAVNYEQYF.

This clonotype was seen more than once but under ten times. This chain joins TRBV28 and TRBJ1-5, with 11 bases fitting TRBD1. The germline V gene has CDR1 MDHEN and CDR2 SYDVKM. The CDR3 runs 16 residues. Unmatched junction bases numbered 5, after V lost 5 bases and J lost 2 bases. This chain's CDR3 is CASSPDRGQGNQPQHF. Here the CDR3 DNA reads TGTGCCAGCAGTCCGGACAGGGGGCAGGGCAATCAGCCCCAGCATTTT.

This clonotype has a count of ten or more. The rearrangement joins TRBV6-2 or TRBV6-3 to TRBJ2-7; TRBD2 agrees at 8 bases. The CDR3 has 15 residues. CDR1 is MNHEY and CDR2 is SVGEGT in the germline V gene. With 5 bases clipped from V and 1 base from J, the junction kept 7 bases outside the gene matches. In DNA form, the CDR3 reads TGTGCCAGCAGTAAGGGACTAGTCTTGTCCTACGAGCAGTACTTC. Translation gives CASSKGLVLSYEQYF.

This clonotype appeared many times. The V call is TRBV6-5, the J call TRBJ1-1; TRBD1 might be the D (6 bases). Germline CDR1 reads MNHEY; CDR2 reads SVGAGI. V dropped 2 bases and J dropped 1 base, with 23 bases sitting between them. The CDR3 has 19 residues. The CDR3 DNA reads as TGTGCCAGCAGTTACCCCTTTCGGGGGCCCTTACTGAAGAACACTGAAGCTTTCTTT. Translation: CASSYPFRGPLLKNTEAFF.

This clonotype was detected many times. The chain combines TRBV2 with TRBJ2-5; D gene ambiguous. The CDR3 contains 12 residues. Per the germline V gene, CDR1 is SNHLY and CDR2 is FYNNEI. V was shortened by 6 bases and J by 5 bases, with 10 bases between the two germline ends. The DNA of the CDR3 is TGTGCCAGCAGGCCACGGGCGGAGACCCAGTACTTC. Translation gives CASRPRAETQYF.

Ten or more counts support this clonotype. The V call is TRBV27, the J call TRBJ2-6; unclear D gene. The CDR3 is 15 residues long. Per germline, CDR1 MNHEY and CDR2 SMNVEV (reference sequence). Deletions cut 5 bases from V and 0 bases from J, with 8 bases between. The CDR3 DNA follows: TGTGCCAGCAGTCCTTCATTCTCTGGGGCCAACGTCCTGACTTTC. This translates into CASSPSFSGANVLTF.

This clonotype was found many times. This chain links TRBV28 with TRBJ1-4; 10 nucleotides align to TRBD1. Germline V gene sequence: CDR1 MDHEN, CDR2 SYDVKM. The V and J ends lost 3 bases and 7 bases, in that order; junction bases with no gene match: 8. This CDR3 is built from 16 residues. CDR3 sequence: CASSFARQGAFEKLFF. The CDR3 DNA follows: TGTGCCAGCAGTTTCGCTCGACAGGGGGCTTTTGAAAAACTGTTTTTT.

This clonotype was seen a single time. The CDR3 region has the DNA TGTGCCAGCAGTTACGACAGGCCGGAATACAATGAGCAGTTCTTC. The encoded protein is CASSYDRPEYNEQFF. V is TRBV6-2 or TRBV6-3 and J is TRBJ2-1; tentatively, D is TRBD1 (6 bases). Between the trimmed V and J ends, which lost 2 bases and 4 bases, there was a span of 12 bases. Germline CDR1 MNHEY, CDR2 SVGEGT. The CDR3 has 15 amino acids.

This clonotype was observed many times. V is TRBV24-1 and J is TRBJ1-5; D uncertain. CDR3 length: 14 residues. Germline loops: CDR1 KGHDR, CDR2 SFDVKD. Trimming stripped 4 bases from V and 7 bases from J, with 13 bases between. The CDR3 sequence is CATSDPGRPQPQHF. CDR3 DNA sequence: TGTGCCACCAGTGACCCCGGACGGCCCCAGCCCCAGCATTTT.

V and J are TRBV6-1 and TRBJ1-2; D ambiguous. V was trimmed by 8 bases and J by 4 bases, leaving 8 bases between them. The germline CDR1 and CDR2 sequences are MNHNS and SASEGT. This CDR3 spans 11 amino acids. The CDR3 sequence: CASSEVYGYTF. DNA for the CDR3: TGTGCCAGCTCGGAAGTCTATGGCTACACCTTC.

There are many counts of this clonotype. CDR3 protein: CASSYGFNQPQHF. The CDR3 coding sequence is TGTGCCAGCAGTTATGGCTTCAATCAGCCCCAGCATTTT. V usage is TRBV28 and J usage is TRBJ1-5, with D uncertain. V was shortened by 4 bases and J by 3 bases, with 7 bases between the two germline ends. Germline CDR1 and CDR2: MDHEN and SYDVKM. The CDR3 sequence is 13 residues long.

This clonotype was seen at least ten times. Written as DNA, the CDR3 is TGTGCCTGGAGACTTATAGGGAGCTCCTACGAGCAGTACTTC. Encoded protein: CAWRLIGSSYEQYF. V and J are TRBV30 and TRBJ2-7; TRBD2 is a possible D gene (5 bases). V gave up 3 bases and J gave up 0 bases, with 12 bases separating them. Germline CDR1 and CDR2: GTSNPN and SVGIG (reference sequence). The CDR3 totals 14 residues. Filled out from reference TRBV30 and TRBJ2-7, the complete variable domain reads SQTIHQWPATLVQPVGSPLSLECTVEGTSNPNLYWYRQAAGRGLQLLFYSVGIGQISSEVPQNLSASRPQDRQFILSSKKLLLSDSGFYLCAWRLIGSSYEQYFGPGTRLTVT.

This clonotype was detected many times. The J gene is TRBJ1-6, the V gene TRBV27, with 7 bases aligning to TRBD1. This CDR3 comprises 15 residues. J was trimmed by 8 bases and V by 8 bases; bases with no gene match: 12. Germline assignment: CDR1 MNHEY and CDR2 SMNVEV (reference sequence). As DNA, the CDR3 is TGTGCCAGCGCTTCGACAGGGATGATGGATTCACCCCTCCACTTT. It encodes CASASTGMMDSPLHF.

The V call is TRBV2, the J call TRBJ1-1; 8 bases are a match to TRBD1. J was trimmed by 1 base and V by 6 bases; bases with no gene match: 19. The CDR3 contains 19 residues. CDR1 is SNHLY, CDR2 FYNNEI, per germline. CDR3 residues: CASRANIAQGAGRNTEAFF. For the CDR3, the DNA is TGTGCCAGCAGGGCCAATATAGCTCAGGGGGCGGGAAGGAACACTGAAGCTTTCTTT.

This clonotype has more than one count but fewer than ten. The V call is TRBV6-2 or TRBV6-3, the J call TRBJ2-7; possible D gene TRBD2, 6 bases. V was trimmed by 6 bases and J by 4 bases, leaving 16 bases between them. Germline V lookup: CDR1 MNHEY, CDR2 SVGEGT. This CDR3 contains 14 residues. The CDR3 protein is CASSRDLTFYEQYF. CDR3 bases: TGTGCCAGCAGCCGGGACTTAACCTTTTACGAGCAGTACTTC.

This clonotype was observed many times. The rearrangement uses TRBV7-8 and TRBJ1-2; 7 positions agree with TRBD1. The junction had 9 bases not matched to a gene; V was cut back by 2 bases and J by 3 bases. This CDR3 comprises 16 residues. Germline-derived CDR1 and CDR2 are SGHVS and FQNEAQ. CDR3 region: CASSLTPGTEDYGYTF. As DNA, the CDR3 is TGTGCCAGCAGCTTAACCCCCGGGACAGAGGACTATGGCTACACCTTC.

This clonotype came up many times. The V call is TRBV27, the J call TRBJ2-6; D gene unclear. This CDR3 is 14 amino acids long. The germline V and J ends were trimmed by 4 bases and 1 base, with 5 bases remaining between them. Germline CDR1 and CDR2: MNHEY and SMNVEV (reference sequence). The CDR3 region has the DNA TGTGCCAGCAGTTACCTATCTGGGGCCAACGTCCTGACTTTC. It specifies CASSYLSGANVLTF.